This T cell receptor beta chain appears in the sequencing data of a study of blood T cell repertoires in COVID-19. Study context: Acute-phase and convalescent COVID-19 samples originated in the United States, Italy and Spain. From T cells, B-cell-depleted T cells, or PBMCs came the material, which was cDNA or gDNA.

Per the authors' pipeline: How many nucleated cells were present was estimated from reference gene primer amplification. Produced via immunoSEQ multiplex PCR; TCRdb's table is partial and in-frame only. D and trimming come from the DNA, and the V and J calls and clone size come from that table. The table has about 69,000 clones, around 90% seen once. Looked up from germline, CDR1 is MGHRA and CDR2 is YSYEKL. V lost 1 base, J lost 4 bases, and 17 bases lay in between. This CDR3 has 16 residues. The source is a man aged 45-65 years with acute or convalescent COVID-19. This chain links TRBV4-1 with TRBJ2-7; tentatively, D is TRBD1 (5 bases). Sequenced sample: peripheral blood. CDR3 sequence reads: CASSQGVRVQPYEQYF. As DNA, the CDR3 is TGCGCCAGCAGCCAAGGGGTCAGGGTACAACCTTACGAGCAGTACTTC.